These T cell receptor beta chains were read from a single sample in a study of control samples from healthy donors and cancer patients. Produced via immunoSEQ multiplex PCR; TCRdb's table is partial and in-frame only. Among over 150,000 clones listed, about 94% were seen once. Sequenced material: blood. These receptors came from a man aged 40-55 years in good health. Each CDR3 is given with its conserved first and last residue. A D gene is named only where the DNA matches it firmly. Size values are once, few and many counts, or a class for expanded clones, and some rows have none.

J gene,clone size,V gene,D gene,CDR3 DNA,CDR3 protein
TRBJ1-1,.,TRBV6-4,.,TGTGCCAGCAGTGAACGGTTTTGGACGGAAGCTTTCTTT,CASSERFWTEAFF
TRBJ2-7,.,TRBV11-2,.,TGTGCCAGCAGCTTATTGCCAGGGAGCTCCTACGAGCAGTACTTC,CASSLLPGSSYEQYF
TRBJ1-4,.,TRBV5-8,.,TGTGCCAGCAGCGTGAGGGGGTCGATTGCAACTAATGAAAAACTGTTTTTT,CASSVRGSIATNEKLFF
TRBJ1-2,.,TRBV7-2,.,TGTGCCAGCAGCTTAGGAGACGGACCCGGGGAGGGCTACACCTTC,CASSLGDGPGEGYTF
TRBJ1-1,.,TRBV11-2,.,TGTGCCAGCACCATCCCCAGAGGTAGGGGCACTGAAGCTTTCTTT,CASTIPRGRGTEAFF
TRBJ1-3,once,TRBV5-4,.,TGTGCCAGCAGCTTGATGGGGTCTGGAAACACCATATATTTT,CASSLMGSGNTIYF
TRBJ2-7,.,TRBV7-2,TRBD1,TGTGCCAGCAGCTTAGCGACAGGGAACTACGAGCAGTACTTC,CASSLATGNYEQYF
TRBJ1-1,.,TRBV19,.,TGTGCCAGTAGTAGGGGGACCGATCAGAACACTGAAGCTTTCTTT,CASSRGTDQNTEAFF
TRBJ1-2,.,TRBV24-1,.,TGTGCCACCAGTCCCCAGGGAAACTATGGCTACACCTTC,CATSPQGNYGYTF
TRBJ2-3,once,TRBV6-5,.,TGTGCCAGCCGCTTTCACCCTACCGACACAGATACGCAGTATTTT,CASRFHPTDTDTQYF
TRBJ1-1,.,TRBV2,.,TGTGCCAGCAGAGTAGACACAGTGAACACTGAAGCTTTCTTT,CASRVDTVNTEAFF
TRBJ1-5,.,TRBV30,.,TGTGCCTGGAGGGGGGGGCCCAATCAGCCCCAGCATTTT,CAWRGGPNQPQHF
TRBJ2-1,.,TRBV27,TRBD1,TGTGCCAGCAGTAAGACAGGGGCCCGATACAATGAGCAGTTCTTC,CASSKTGARYNEQFF
TRBJ1-3,.,TRBV5-5,.,TGTGCCAGCAGCTTTGGACAGTCTGGAAACACCATATATTTT,CASSFGQSGNTIYF
TRBJ1-2,few,TRBV4-1,.,TGCGCCAGCAGCCAAGATTCGGCGGGCACCTGGGGCTACACCTTC,CASSQDSAGTWGYTF
TRBJ1-1,.,TRBV27,.,TGTGCCAGCCAGGGACATACGAACACTGAAGCTTTCTTT,CASQGHTNTEAFF
TRBJ2-7,.,TRBV19,TRBD1,TGTGCCAGTAGTCCAAACCAGGGGGCCTACGAGCAGTACTTC,CASSPNQGAYEQYF
TRBJ1-5,.,TRBV6-5,.,TGTGCCAGCAGCCCGGGACGGGGGGACCCCCAGCATTTT,CASSPGRGDPQHF
TRBJ2-3,.,TRBV27,TRBD2,TGTGCCAGCAGTTCTGCGGGGGGCCTCCGGGATACGCAGTATTTT,CASSSAGGLRDTQYF
TRBJ1-6,.,TRBV5-1,TRBD1,TGCGCCAGCAGCTTGGGGGACAGGGACCTAGGGCCCCTCCACTTT,CASSLGDRDLGPLHF
TRBJ1-5,.,TRBV18,.,TGTGCCAGTCATCAAACAGGGATTCTACCTTCCGATCAGCCCCAGCATTTT,CASHQTGILPSDQPQHF
TRBJ1-1,.,TRBV7-9,.,TGTGCCAGCAGAGCCCTCAGGGAACGGAACACTGAAGCTTTCTTT,CASRALRERNTEAFF
TRBJ2-7,.,TRBV28,TRBD1,TGTGCCACCAACAGGGGGATCTCCTACGAGCAGTACTTC,CATNRGISYEQYF
TRBJ2-3,.,TRBV5-1,TRBD2,TGCGCCAGCAGCTCCGGACTAGCCGGGCCCACAGATACGCAGTATTTT,CASSSGLAGPTDTQYF
TRBJ1-1,.,TRBV30,TRBD1,TGTGCCTGGTACCACGACAGGGATGTTGCTGAAGCTTTCTTT,CAWYHDRDVAEAFF
TRBJ2-7,.,TRBV11-2,TRBD1,TGTGCCAGCAGCTTAGCAGCCGGGACAGGGTGGTCCTACGAGCAGTACTTC,CASSLAAGTGWSYEQYF
TRBJ1-2,.,TRBV6-5,.,TGTGCCAGCAAAACGCCTACGGGGGGAGGGGGCTACACCTTC,CASKTPTGGGGYTF
TRBJ2-3,.,TRBV3-1/TRBV3-2,.,TGTGCCAGCAGCCACAATTCCGACCGAGATACGCAGTATTTT,CASSHNSDRDTQYF
TRBJ1-4,once,TRBV9,TRBD1,TGTGCCAGCAGCCCGGGACAGAAAAATGAAAAACTGTTTTTT,CASSPGQKNEKLFF
TRBJ2-7,.,TRBV7-9,.,TGTGCCAGCGGCGGGACAGTCTACGAGCAGTACTTC,CASGGTVYEQYF
TRBJ2-3,.,TRBV27,.,TGTGCCAGCAGTTTACTGCCAACAGATACGCAGTATTTT,CASSLLPTDTQYF
TRBJ1-6,.,TRBV19,TRBD1,TGTGCCAGCCGGGACAGGGATTCACCCCTCCACTTT,CASRDRDSPLHF
TRBJ1-1,.,TRBV27,.,TGTGCCAGCAGTTTTGGGGGAAAAAACACTGAAGCTTTCTTT,CASSFGGKNTEAFF
TRBJ2-2,.,TRBV28,TRBD1,TGTGCCACCTCCGGGACAGGGAGGAACGGGGAGCTGTTTTTT,CATSGTGRNGELFF
TRBJ1-4,.,TRBV18,TRBD1,TGTGCCAGCTCACTCCGACAGGGGAGTGAAAAACTGTTTTTT,CASSLRQGSEKLFF
TRBJ1-2,.,TRBV30,TRBD1,TGTGCCTGGATTAGGACAGGGGACTATGGCTACACCTTC,CAWIRTGDYGYTF
TRBJ1-3,once,TRBV7-9,.,TGTGCCAGCAGCCCGAGTAACTCTGGAAACACCATATATTTT,CASSPSNSGNTIYF
TRBJ1-6,.,TRBV18,.,TGTGCCAGCTCACCAATGGAGGGGAGCTCCTATAATTCACCCCTCCACTTT,CASSPMEGSSYNSPLHF
TRBJ1-5,.,TRBV27,.,TGTGCCAGCAGTTTGGGGGCTTCGGTTCAGCCCCAGCATTTT,CASSLGASVQPQHF
TRBJ1-1,.,TRBV4-3,.,TGCGCCAGCAGCCGAGCGACAGGACTCACTGAAGCTTTCTTT,CASSRATGLTEAFF
TRBJ1-2,.,TRBV18,.,TGTGCCAGCTCACCACGGCAGGAAAACTATGGCTACACCTTC,CASSPRQENYGYTF
TRBJ2-1,once,TRBV2,.,TGTGCCAGCATCCCCGAAGGTGAGCAGTTCTTC,CASIPEGEQFF
TRBJ2-2,.,TRBV11-2,.,TGTGCCAGCAGCCCTAGCGTAGGGTCCGGGGAGCTGTTTTTT,CASSPSVGSGELFF
TRBJ2-7,.,TRBV5-4,.,TGTGCCAGCAGCCTTCTCGGACAGAGCCTCTACGAGCAGTACTTC,CASSLLGQSLYEQYF
TRBJ1-2,.,TRBV27,.,TGTGCCAGCAGTTCCTTCACGGACGGGTATGGCTACACCTTC,CASSSFTDGYGYTF
TRBJ2-1,.,TRBV5-4,TRBD2,TGTGCCAGCGGATCGGGGGGGCTGAGTACATATGAGCAGTTCTTC,CASGSGGLSTYEQFF
TRBJ2-3,.,TRBV6-5,.,TGTGCCAGCAGTATAACTGGGGGCACAGATACGCAGTATTTT,CASSITGGTDTQYF
TRBJ2-3,.,TRBV24-1,TRBD2,TGTGCCACCAGCGCCCCTGAGCGGGGGGATGGGGGTACGCAGTATTTT,CATSAPERGDGGTQYF
TRBJ2-7,.,TRBV27,.,TGTGCCAGCAGCGACAGACCCCACGAGCAGTACTTC,CASSDRPHEQYF
TRBJ1-2,.,TRBV2,.,TGTGCCAGCACCATACTTCAGGACCGTGGCTACACCTTC,CASTILQDRGYTF
TRBJ1-1,.,TRBV2,.,TGTGCCAGCAAATACCGGGGCCAGAACACTGAAGCTTTCTTT,CASKYRGQNTEAFF
TRBJ1-2,.,TRBV5-1,.,TGCGCCAGCAGCTTGGCCGCGGCGACTTCTAACTATGGCTACACCTTC,CASSLAAATSNYGYTF
TRBJ1-5,.,TRBV2,TRBD1,TGTGCGCGGAGGGTAATGGGACAGGGAATCGTTGCGGGCAATCAGCCCCAGCATTTT,CARRVMGQGIVAGNQPQHF